This T cell receptor (beta chain) was sequenced during a study of blood T cell repertoires in COVID-19. The overall study: Donors in the United States, Italy and Spain gave samples during acute or convalescent COVID-19. T cells, B-cell-depleted T cells, or PBMCs supplied cDNA or gDNA.

CDR3 size: 13 residues. Trimming removed 1 base at V and 3 bases at J, with 7 bases between. Germline V gene lookup returns CDR1 MGHRA and CDR2 YSYEKL. Per the authors' pipeline: By means of reference gene primer amplification, nucleated cell counts were estimated. Data came from immunoSEQ multiplex PCR; TCRdb stores just in-frame clones and leaves some out. The V and J calls and clone size are taken from that table; D and trimming were inferred from the DNA. Among fewer than 200,000 clones listed, roughly nine tenths were seen once. Sequenced input: peripheral blood. The chain has TRBV4-1 and TRBJ2-7; D unclear. The origin of this receptor is a man younger than 35 who had recovered from COVID-19. The chain's CDR3 is CASSQALDYEQYF. The CDR3 DNA sequence: TGCGCCAGCAGCCAAGCATTAGACTACGAGCAGTACTTC.